Detailed here is one TCR beta chain. Its antigen is undetermined. CDR1 and CDR2 from the germline V gene are LNHDA and SQIVND (reference sequence). With 3 bases removed from V and 4 bases from J, the gap between germline ends came to 13 bases. This CDR3 contains 14 residues. Regarding donors, all were healthy bone marrow donors. These data belong to a study of cytomegalovirus exposure and HLA in healthy donors. Study results and limitations: Several of the most significant clusters appeared, in a later analysis, to be linked to common viral pathogens.

Amplification used 60 Vbeta primers and 13 Jbeta primers. The protocol was immunoSEQ multiplex PCR, while the TCRdb copy is restricted to in-frame clones and leaves out a portion. The sample has 120,000 or so clones; roughly 77% are singletons. Sample: PBMCs. The chain recombines TRBV19 with TRBJ2-7; maybe TRBD1 (5 bases). The receptor's source is a man aged 18 to 30 in good health and CMV-seronegative. For the CDR3, the DNA is TGTGCCAGTAGTATCAGTGGCAGGGAATACGAGCAGTACTTC. Protein product: CASSISGREYEQYF.